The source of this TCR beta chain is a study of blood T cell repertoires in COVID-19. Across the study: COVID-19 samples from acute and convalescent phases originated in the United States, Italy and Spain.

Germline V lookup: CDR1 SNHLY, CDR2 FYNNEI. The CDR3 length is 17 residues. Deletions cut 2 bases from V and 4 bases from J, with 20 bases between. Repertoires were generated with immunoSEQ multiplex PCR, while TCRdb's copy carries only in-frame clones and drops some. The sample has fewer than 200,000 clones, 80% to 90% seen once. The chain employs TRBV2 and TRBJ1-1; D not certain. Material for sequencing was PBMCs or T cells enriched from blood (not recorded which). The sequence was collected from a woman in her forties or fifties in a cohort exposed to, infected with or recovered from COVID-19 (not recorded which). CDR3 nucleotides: TGTGCCAGCAGTGAATTATCGCCCAAACCGGGAGCCACTGAAGCTTTCTTT. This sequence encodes CASSELSPKPGATEAFF.